Given below is one TCR beta chain in context. Its antigen is unknown. The CDR3 loop spans 13 amino acids. Germline V lookup: CDR1 MGHDK, CDR2 SYGVNS. Trimming removed 10 bases at V and 6 bases at J, with 16 bases between. cDNA synthesis used the whole RNA isolate, giving expressed TCRB sequences. Here immunoSEQ multiplex PCR was the method, and the copy in TCRdb shows in-frame clones only, minus some. The sample includes 150,000 to 200,000 clones, approximately 9.9% of them seen just once. The sample originates from a study of beta chain features in type 1 diabetes. Study findings and constraints: There was no resolution here of whether HLA type influences TCRB rearrangement. Short templates might get an advantage during PCR, and this would be equal in patients and controls.

Sample: central memory CD4+ T cells from blood. The chain is built from TRBV25-1 and TRBJ2-1, with a weak D call TRBD2 (5 bases). The sequence was collected from a woman between 18 and 29 years old in good health. The CDR3 region is CAKRAAKINEQFF. CDR3 DNA: TGTGCCAAGCGAGCGGCGAAAATCAATGAGCAGTTCTTC. Full variable domain (missing parts from reference TRBV25-1 and TRBJ2-1): EADIYQTPRYLVIGTGKKITLECSQTMGHDKMYWYQQDPGMELHLIHYSYGVNSTEKGDLSSESTVSRIRTEHFPLTLESARPSHTSQYLCAKRAAKINEQFFGPGTRLTVL.